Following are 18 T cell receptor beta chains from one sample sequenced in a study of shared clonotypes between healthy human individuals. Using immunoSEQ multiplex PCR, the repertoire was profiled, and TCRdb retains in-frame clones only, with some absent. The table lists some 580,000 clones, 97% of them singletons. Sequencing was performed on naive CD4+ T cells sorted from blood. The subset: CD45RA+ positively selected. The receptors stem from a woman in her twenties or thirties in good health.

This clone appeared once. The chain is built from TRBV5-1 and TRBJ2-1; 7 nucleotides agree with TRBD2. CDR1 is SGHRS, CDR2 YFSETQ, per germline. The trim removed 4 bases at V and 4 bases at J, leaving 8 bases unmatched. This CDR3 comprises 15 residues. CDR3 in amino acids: CASSLRDYNYNEQFF. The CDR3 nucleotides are TGCGCCAGCAGCCTCCGGGACTATAATTACAATGAGCAGTTCTTC. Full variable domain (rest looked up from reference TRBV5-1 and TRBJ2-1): KAGVTQTPRYLIKTRGQQVTLSCSPISGHRSVSWYQQTPGQGLQFLFEYFSETQRNKGNFPGRFSGRQFSNSRSEMNVSTLELGDSALYLCASSLRDYNYNEQFFGPGTRLTVL.

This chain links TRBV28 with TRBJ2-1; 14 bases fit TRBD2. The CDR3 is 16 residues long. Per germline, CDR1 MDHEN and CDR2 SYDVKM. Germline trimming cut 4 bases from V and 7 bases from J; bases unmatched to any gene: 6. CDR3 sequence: CASSYPGTSGSNEQFF. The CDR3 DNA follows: TGTGCCAGCAGTTACCCCGGGACTAGCGGGAGTAATGAGCAGTTCTTC.

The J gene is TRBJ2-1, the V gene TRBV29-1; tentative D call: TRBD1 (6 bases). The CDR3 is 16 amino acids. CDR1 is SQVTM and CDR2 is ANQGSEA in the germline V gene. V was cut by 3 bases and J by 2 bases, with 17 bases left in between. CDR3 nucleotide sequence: TGCAGCGTTGATCAGGGGCAAGCGCTCCCCTACAATGAGCAGTTCTTC. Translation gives CSVDQGQALPYNEQFF.

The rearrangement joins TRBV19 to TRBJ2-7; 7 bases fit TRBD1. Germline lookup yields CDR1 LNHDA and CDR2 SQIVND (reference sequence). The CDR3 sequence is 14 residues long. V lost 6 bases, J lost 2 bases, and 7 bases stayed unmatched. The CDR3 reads CASSATGKAYEQYF. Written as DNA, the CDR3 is TGTGCCAGTAGCGCGACAGGGAAGGCCTACGAGCAGTACTTC.

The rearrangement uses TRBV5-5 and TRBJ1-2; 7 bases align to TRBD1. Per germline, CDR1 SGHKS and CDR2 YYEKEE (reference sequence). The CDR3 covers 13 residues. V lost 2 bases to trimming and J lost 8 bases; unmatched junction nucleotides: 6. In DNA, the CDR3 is TGTGCCAGCAGCTTACAGGGGAATGGCGGCTACACCTTC. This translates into CASSLQGNGGYTF.

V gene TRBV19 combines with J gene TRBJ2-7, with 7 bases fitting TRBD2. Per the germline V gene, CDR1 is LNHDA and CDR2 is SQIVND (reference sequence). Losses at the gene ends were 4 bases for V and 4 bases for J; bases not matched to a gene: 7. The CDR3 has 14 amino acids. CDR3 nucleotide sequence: TGTGCCAGTAGTAAAGGACTAGGTGCGTACGAGCAGTACTTC. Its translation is CASSKGLGAYEQYF.

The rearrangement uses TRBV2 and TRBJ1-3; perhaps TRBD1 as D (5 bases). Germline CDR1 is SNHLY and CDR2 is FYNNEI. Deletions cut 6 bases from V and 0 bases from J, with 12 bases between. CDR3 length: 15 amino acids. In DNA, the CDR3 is TGTGCCAGCAGGCGAAGACAGAGCTCTGGAAACACCATATATTTT. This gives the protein CASRRRQSSGNTIYF.

This CDR3 reads CASSLASGGSSVEQYF. The CDR3 DNA reads TGCGCCAGCAGCTTGGCCTCTGGCGGGAGTTCTGTCGAGCAGTACTTC. This chain joins TRBV5-1 and TRBJ2-7, with 7 bases that match TRBD2. The germline CDR1 and CDR2 sequences are SGHRS and YFSETQ. The CDR3 is 16 residues long. After removal of 0 bases from V and 6 bases from J, the junction contained 12 bases not matched to a gene.

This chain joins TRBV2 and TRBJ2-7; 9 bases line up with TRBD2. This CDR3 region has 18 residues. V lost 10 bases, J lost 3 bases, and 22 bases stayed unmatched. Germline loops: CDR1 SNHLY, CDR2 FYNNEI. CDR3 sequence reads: CATSPRGVAGVPFYEQYF. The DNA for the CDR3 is TGTGCCACCTCACCCAGGGGAGTAGCGGGAGTACCCTTCTACGAGCAGTACTTC.

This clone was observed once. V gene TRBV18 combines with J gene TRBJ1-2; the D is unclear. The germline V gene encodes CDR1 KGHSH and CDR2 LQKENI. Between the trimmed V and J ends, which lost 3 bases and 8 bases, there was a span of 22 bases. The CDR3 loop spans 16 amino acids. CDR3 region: CASSPSRPAILYGYTF. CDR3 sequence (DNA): TGTGCCAGCTCACCTTCGAGACCGGCTATCCTTTACGGCTACACCTTC.

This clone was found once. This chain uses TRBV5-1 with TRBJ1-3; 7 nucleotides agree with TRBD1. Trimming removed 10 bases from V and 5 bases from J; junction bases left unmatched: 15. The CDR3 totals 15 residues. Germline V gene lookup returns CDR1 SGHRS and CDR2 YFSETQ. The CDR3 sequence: CASRAVRDSRNTIYF. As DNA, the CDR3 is TGCGCCTCCCGAGCCGTGAGGGACAGCCGAAACACCATATATTTT.

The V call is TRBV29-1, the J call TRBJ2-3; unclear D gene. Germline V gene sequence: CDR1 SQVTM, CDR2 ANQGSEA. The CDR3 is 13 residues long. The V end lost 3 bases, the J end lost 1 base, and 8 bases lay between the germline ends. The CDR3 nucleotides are TGCAGCGTTGAGACCAGCCGCACAGATACGCAGTATTTT. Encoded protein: CSVETSRTDTQYF.

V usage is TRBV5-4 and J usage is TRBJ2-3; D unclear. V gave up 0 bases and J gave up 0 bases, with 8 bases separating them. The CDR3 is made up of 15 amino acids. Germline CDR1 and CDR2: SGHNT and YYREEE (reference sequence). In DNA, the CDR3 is TGTGCCAGCAGCTTGGACTACGCTAGCACAGATACGCAGTATTTT. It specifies CASSLDYASTDTQYF.

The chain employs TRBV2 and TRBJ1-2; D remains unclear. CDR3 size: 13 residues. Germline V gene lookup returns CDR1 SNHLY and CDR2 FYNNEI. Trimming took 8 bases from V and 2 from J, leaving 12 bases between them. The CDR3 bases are TGTGCCAGCGGTTCGCGGGCGAACTATGGCTACACCTTC. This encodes CASGSRANYGYTF.

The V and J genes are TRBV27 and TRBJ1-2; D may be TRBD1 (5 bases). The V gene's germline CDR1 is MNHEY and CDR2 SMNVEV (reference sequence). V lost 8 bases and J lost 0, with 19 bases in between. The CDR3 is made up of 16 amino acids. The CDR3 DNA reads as TGTGCCAGCGGTGGGGCGGGATTTCAAGCTAACTATGGCTACACCTTC. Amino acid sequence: CASGGAGFQANYGYTF.

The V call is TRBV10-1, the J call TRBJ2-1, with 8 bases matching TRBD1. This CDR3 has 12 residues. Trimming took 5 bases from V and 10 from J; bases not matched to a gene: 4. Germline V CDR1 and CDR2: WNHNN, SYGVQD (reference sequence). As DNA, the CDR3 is TGCGCCAGCAGTCAGGGGGCTTGGGAGCAGTTCTTC. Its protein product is CASSQGAWEQFF.

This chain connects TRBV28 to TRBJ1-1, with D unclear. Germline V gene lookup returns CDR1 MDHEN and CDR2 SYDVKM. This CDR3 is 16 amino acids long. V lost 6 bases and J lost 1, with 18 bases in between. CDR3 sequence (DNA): TGTGCCAGCAGAAAAGGGAGAGGGTATCGGAACACTGAAGCTTTCTTT. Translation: CASRKGRGYRNTEAFF. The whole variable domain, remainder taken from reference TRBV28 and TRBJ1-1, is DVKVTQSSRYLVKRTGEKVFLECVQDMDHENMFWYRQDPGLGLRLIYFSYDVKMKEKGDIPEGYSVSREKKERFSLILESASTNQTSMYLCASRKGRGYRNTEAFFGQGTRLTVV.

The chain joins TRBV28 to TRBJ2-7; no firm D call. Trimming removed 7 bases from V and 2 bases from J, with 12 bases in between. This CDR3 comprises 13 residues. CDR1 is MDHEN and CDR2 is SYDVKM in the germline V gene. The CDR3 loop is CASTPQAPYEQYF. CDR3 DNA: TGTGCCAGCACCCCCCAGGCACCCTACGAGCAGTACTTC.